The source of this T cell receptor beta chain is a study of identical twins. TCRdb fed the 5' RACE reads into MiXCR, producing one record per CDR3 protein. The sample lists around 1.7 million distinct CDR3 sequences, under 35% occurring once. This CDR3 comprises 14 residues. Per the germline V gene, CDR1 is SGHAT and CDR2 is FQNNGV. Trimming at V came to 5 bases and at J to 6 bases, leaving 7 bases not matched to a gene. The rearrangement joins TRBV11-2 to TRBJ2-1; TRBD1 matches 7 bases. This clonotype was sampled from a newborn girl in good health. Material for sequencing was cord blood. CDR3 coding DNA: TGTGCCAGCAGCCACCTCAGGGGGTTCAATGAGCAGTTCTTC. Its protein is CASSHLRGFNEQFF.